This T cell receptor (beta chain) originates from a study of shared clonotypes between healthy human individuals. Turning to the study itself: Donors had three CD4 naive, three CD4 memory, two CD8 naive and one CD8 memory plate apiece.

On this clone itself: The target antigen is unknown.

The CDR3 covers 19 residues. Per germline, CDR1 ENHRY and CDR2 SYGVKD. The V segment lost 4 bases and the J segment 8 bases; nucleotides outside the gene matches: 20. The table came from immunoSEQ multiplex PCR; TCRdb's copy has only in-frame clones and leaves some out. The repertoire holds about 1,900,000 clones, with about 95% as singletons. Study-level results: Naive subsets generally had larger estimated richness than memory subsets. Non-shared clonotypes had lower generation probabilities than clonotypes shared by all four sorted-subset donors.

CD45RO negativity and positive selection for CCR7 defined naive CD8 cells, a population that excluded terminally differentiated effector memory CD45RA+ cells. All the donors were Caucasian adults who lived in Nashville, Tennessee. The chain joins TRBV10-3 to TRBJ1-6; 7 nucleotides line up with TRBD1. The sequenced sample was naive CD8+ T cells sorted from blood. This receptor was identified in a young man in good health. The CDR3 reads CAISGTGTAIGLFDSPLHF. For the CDR3, the DNA is TGTGCCATCAGTGGGACTGGGACAGCCATTGGGCTATTTGATTCACCCCTCCACTTT.